Following are 7 T cell receptor beta chains from one sample sequenced in a study of T cells in Graves' hyperthyroidism and ophthalmopathy. TCR beta CDR3 regions were amplified from RNA. HTBI primers were employed in a first-round RT-PCR of the TCR CDR3. TCRdb called the multiplex PCR reads again in MiXCR, with one record for every CDR3 protein. The sample has more than 500,000 distinct CDR3 sequences; around 16% are singletons. The sample taken for sequencing was blood. Receptors were obtained from a woman younger than 45 with Graves' ophthalmopathy.

This clonotype has ten or more counts. The V call is TRBV18, the J call TRBJ1-1, with D hard to call. Germline V lookup: CDR1 KGHSH, CDR2 LQKENI. The CDR3 contains 15 residues. V was cut by 3 bases and J by 6 bases, with 17 bases left in between. This chain's CDR3 is CASSPGLPNLSEAFF. The CDR3 DNA reads TGTGCCAGCTCACCCGGACTTCCAAACCTTTCTGAAGCTTTCTTT.

The sample holds many counts of this clonotype. The gene calls are TRBV20-1 and TRBJ2-7; 9 nucleotides align to TRBD2. The germline gives CDR1 DFQATT, CDR2 SNEGSKA (reference sequence). This CDR3 has 14 residues. Trimming at V came to 5 bases and at J to 3 bases, leaving 8 bases not matched to a gene. CDR3 region: CSAVAGGPIYEQYF. The CDR3 DNA reads as TGCAGTGCTGTGGCGGGAGGGCCCATCTACGAGCAGTACTTC.

There are a few counts of this clonotype. This chain uses TRBV4-3 with TRBJ1-5; the D is unclear. Germline assignment: CDR1 LGHNA and CDR2 YSLEER. The CDR3 extends over 13 amino acids. The germline V and J ends were trimmed by 4 bases and 4 bases, with 8 bases remaining between them. The CDR3 DNA reads TGCGCCAGCAGCCTCACGATAAATCAGCCCCAGCATTTT. It is translated as CASSLTINQPQHF.

This clonotype was seen a handful of times. The rearrangement uses TRBV4-1 and TRBJ2-3, with 10 nucleotides matching TRBD1. V gave up 0 bases and J gave up 6 bases; unmatched junction bases: 9. This CDR3 spans 17 amino acids. Germline CDR1 MGHRA, CDR2 YSYEKL. The CDR3 DNA follows: TGCGCCAGCAGCCAAGATCGTCCGGGACAGGGGCCGGATACGCAGTATTTT. Residues: CASSQDRPGQGPDTQYF.

This clonotype was observed once. This chain joins TRBV7-9 and TRBJ2-7; no definite D call. The V gene's germline CDR1 is SEHNR and CDR2 FQNEAQ (reference sequence). V lost 7 bases to trimming and J lost 0 bases, with 10 bases between them. The CDR3 extends over 13 amino acids. CDR3 nucleotides: TGTGCCAGCACGCTTAAGGCCTCCTACGAGCAGTACTTC. Encoded protein: CASTLKASYEQYF. The full variable domain, with the rest looked up from reference TRBV7-9 and TRBJ2-7, is DTGVSQNPRHKITKRGQNVTFRCDPISEHNRLYWYRQTLGQGPEFLTYFQNEAQLEKSRLLSDRFSAERPKGSFSTLEIQRTEQGDSAMYLCASTLKASYEQYFGPGTRLTVT.

Ten or more counts support this clonotype. V is TRBV27 and J is TRBJ2-7; TRBD2 matches at 12 bases. This CDR3 contains 19 residues. Per the germline V gene, CDR1 is MNHEY and CDR2 is SMNVEV (reference sequence). V was pared by 1 base and J by 5 bases, with 15 bases of the junction left unmatched. CDR3 protein: CASSLLGPSGLAGPDEQYF. The CDR3 coding sequence is TGTGCCAGCAGTTTATTAGGCCCATCCGGACTAGCGGGGCCGGACGAGCAGTACTTC.

This chain connects TRBV6-2 or TRBV6-3 to TRBJ1-5, with 7 bases that match TRBD1. CDR1 and CDR2 (germline): MNHEY, SVGEGT. Trimming at V came to 5 bases and at J to 2 bases, leaving 9 bases not matched to a gene. This CDR3 has 16 residues. CDR3 sequence reads: CASSPSHRGGNQPQHF. The CDR3 nucleotides read TGTGCCAGCAGTCCCAGCCACAGGGGAGGCAATCAGCCCCAGCATTTT.